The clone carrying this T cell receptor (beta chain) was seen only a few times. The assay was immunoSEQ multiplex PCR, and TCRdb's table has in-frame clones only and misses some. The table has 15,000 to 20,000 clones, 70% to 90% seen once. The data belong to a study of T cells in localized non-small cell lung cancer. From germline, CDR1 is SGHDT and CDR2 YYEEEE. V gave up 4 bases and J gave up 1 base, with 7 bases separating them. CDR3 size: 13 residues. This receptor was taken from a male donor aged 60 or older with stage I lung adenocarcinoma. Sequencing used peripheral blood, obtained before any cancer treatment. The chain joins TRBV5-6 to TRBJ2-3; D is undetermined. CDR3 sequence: CASSLQRTDTQYF. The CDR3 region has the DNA TGTGCCAGCAGCCTACAGCGCACAGATACGCAGTATTTT.